What follows is one T cell receptor beta chain and its context. V dropped 4 bases and J dropped 6; count of bases not matched to a gene: 10. The CDR3 totals 16 residues. Germline V CDR1 and CDR2: SEHNR, FQNEAQ (reference sequence). This sample was included in a study of cytomegalovirus exposure and HLA in healthy donors. Researchers ran the PCR with 60 Vbeta and 13 Jbeta primers. Profiling relied on immunoSEQ multiplex PCR, and the TCRdb table lists in-frame clones only, not all of them. This sample lists approximately 140,000 clones; its ten largest clones have about 1.4%. The chain recombines TRBV7-9 with TRBJ2-1; TRBD1 matches 9 bases. The TCR was taken from a woman aged 40 to 50 in good health and CMV-seronegative. Sequenced: PBMCs. CDR3 region: CASSSTGTGMGNEQFF. The CDR3 nucleotides are TGTGCCAGCAGCTCTACCGGGACAGGGATGGGCAATGAGCAGTTCTTC.